Presented here are 30 T cell receptor beta chains from one specimen sequenced in a study of T cell responses to AZD1222 COVID-19 vaccine. Method: immunoSEQ multiplex PCR; TCRdb's copy keeps in-frame clones and lacks some. The repertoire holds some 60,000 clones, with about 79% as singletons. The sample here was peripheral blood, taken on day 0 of AZD1222 vaccination. Source of these receptors: an adult in good health.

The rearrangement links TRBV6-2 or TRBV6-3 to TRBJ2-5; TRBD1 might be the D (5 bases). This CDR3 region has 14 residues. The V and J ends lost 2 bases and 4 bases respectively, with 11 bases between them. Germline CDR1 is MNHEY and CDR2 is SVGEGT. The CDR3 protein is CASSYRQRRETQYF. CDR3 sequence (DNA): TGTGCCAGCAGTTACCGACAGAGAAGAGAGACCCAGTACTTC.

The V gene is TRBV9, the J gene TRBJ2-5; 11 positions agree with TRBD2. The germline gives CDR1 SGDLS, CDR2 YYNGEE. This CDR3 comprises 16 residues. V shed 4 bases and J 4 bases; nucleotides not matched to a gene: 9. In DNA form, the CDR3 reads TGTGCCAGCAGCATGACTAGCGGGATTCTACGAGAGACCCAGTACTTC. Its translation: CASSMTSGILRETQYF.

The CDR3 reads CASSLSRLTDTQYF. Written as DNA, the CDR3 is TGTGCCAGCAGTTTATCTCGTCTCACAGATACGCAGTATTTT. The V gene is TRBV27, the J gene TRBJ2-3; D gene unclear. This CDR3 has 14 residues. The germline gives CDR1 MNHEY, CDR2 SMNVEV (reference sequence). Trimming shortened V by 0 bases and J by 2 bases, and 6 bases separated the two germline ends.

This clone has just one count. This chain uses TRBV19 with TRBJ1-3; D perhaps matches TRBD1 (5 bases). CDR1 is LNHDA and CDR2 is SQIVND in the germline V gene (reference sequence). The V and J ends lost 10 bases and 3 bases respectively, with 16 bases between them. The CDR3 sequence is 14 residues long. For the CDR3, the DNA is TGTGCCACCAAGGGGCCTAATAGTGGAAACACCATATATTTT. It codes for CATKGPNSGNTIYF.

This chain joins TRBV11-2 and TRBJ1-1; 7 bases are a match to TRBD1. V shed 5 bases, J shed 0 bases, and the junction held 6 bases outside the gene matches. The CDR3 is 15 residues long. The V gene's germline CDR1 is SGHAT and CDR2 FQNNGV. For the CDR3, the DNA is TGTGCCAGCAGCCGAACAGGGGTGGTGAACACTGAAGCTTTCTTT. Protein sequence: CASSRTGVVNTEAFF.

The chain uses TRBV6-5 and TRBJ1-1, with D possibly matching TRBD1 (5 bases). From germline, CDR1 is MNHEY and CDR2 SVGAGI. Trimming left V 7 bases short and J 9 bases short, with 15 bases between. This CDR3 contains 12 residues. CDR3 protein: CASNVGRIQAFF. In DNA, the CDR3 is TGTGCCAGCAACGTGGGACGGATTCAAGCTTTCTTT.

The CDR3 reads CASSWGPGGAQYF. In DNA form, the CDR3 reads TGTGCCAGCAGTTGGGGCCCAGGTGGGGCCCAGTACTTC. The chain recombines TRBV6-2 or TRBV6-3 with TRBJ2-5; weak D call: TRBD1 (5 bases). The CDR3 is 13 residues long. V shed 4 bases and J shed 9 bases, with 15 bases lying between them. CDR1 MNHEY and CDR2 SVGEGT come from the germline V gene.

The rearrangement joins TRBV5-1 to TRBJ2-7, with 13 bases lining up with TRBD2. The CDR3 totals 14 residues. J gave up 5 bases and V 4 bases, and 3 bases lay outside the gene matches. CDR1 is SGHRS, CDR2 YFSETQ, per germline. DNA for the CDR3: TGCGCCAGCAGCAGTGGACTAGCGGGAGACGAGCAGTACTTC. This encodes CASSSGLAGDEQYF. Full variable domain (missing parts from reference TRBV5-1 and TRBJ2-7): KAGVTQTPRYLIKTRGQQVTLSCSPISGHRSVSWYQQTPGQGLQFLFEYFSETQRNKGNFPGRFSGRQFSNSRSEMNVSTLELGDSALYLCASSSGLAGDEQYFGPGTRLTVT.

The chain recombines TRBV7-6 with TRBJ2-1; 8 nucleotides match TRBD2. Germline trimming cut 1 base from V and 4 bases from J; bases unmatched to any gene: 6. Germline assignment: CDR1 SGHVS and CDR2 FNYEAQ. The length of the CDR3 is 16 residues. CDR3 loop: CASSLETSGPYNEQFF. The CDR3 nucleotides read TGTGCCAGCAGCTTAGAAACTAGCGGTCCATACAATGAGCAGTTCTTC.

J is TRBJ1-5 and V is TRBV7-8; D gene ambiguous. This CDR3 region has 14 residues. CDR1 and CDR2 from the germline V gene are SGHVS and FQNEAQ. V shed 2 bases and J shed 4 bases, with 9 bases lying between them. The CDR3 DNA reads TGTGCCAGCAGCTTACTTAATACGAATCAGCCCCAGCATTTT. This encodes CASSLLNTNQPQHF.

This clone was picked up a small number of times. The J gene is TRBJ1-5, the V gene TRBV3-1 (or the pseudogene TRBV3-2); D remains unclear. The germline V gene has CDR1 LGHDT and CDR2 YNNKEL (reference sequence). V lost 3 bases to trimming and J lost 6 bases, with 9 bases between them. The CDR3 consists of 13 residues. DNA of the CDR3: TGTGCCAGCAGCCAGGACCTTCGTCAGCCCCAGCATTTT. Encoded protein: CASSQDLRQPQHF.

The chain employs TRBV27 and TRBJ1-1; TRBD1 agrees at 9 bases. The CDR3 covers 15 residues. With 3 bases clipped from V and 4 bases from J, the junction kept 6 bases outside the gene matches. The germline gives CDR1 MNHEY, CDR2 SMNVEV (reference sequence). The CDR3 coding sequence is TGTGCCAGCAGTTTTCTGGGACAGGGTGGCACTGAAGCTTTCTTT. It translates to CASSFLGQGGTEAFF.

The chain uses TRBV19 and TRBJ1-2, with D perhaps matching TRBD1 (6 bases). Germline-derived CDR1 and CDR2 are LNHDA and SQIVND (reference sequence). The length of the CDR3 is 13 residues. The germline V and J ends were trimmed by 6 bases and 8 bases, with 16 bases remaining between them. The CDR3 DNA is TGTGCCAGTAGGGAGTACAGGGTGGAAGGCTACACCTTC. Its protein is CASREYRVEGYTF.

The chain joins TRBV6-5 to TRBJ1-3; no clear D gene. The CDR3 totals 14 residues. Germline V lookup: CDR1 MNHEY, CDR2 SVGAGI. With 2 bases removed from V and 4 bases from J, the gap between germline ends came to 9 bases. The CDR3 reads CASSYGAGGNTIYF. CDR3 nucleotide sequence: TGTGCCAGCAGTTACGGCGCAGGCGGAAACACCATATATTTT.

Concerning this clone: One end of the junction varies from germline; a read error may be responsible. The rearrangement joins TRBV5-4 to TRBJ2-7, with 7 bases fitting TRBD1. From germline, CDR1 is SGHNT and CDR2 YYREEE (reference sequence). CDR3 size: 12 residues. CDR3 DNA sequence: TGTGCCAGCAGCTTGGAACAGGGGAGATGGAAATTC. Residues: CASSLEQGRWKF.

This clone is a singleton in its sample. The rearrangement links TRBV6-1 to TRBJ2-1; D is perhaps TRBD2 (6 bases). Looked up from germline, CDR1 is MNHNS and CDR2 is SASEGT. CDR3 length: 15 residues. V gave up 2 bases and J gave up 0 bases, with 8 bases separating them. The CDR3 loop reads CASSESGFSYNEQFF. DNA for the CDR3: TGTGCCAGCAGTGAAAGCGGGTTCTCCTACAATGAGCAGTTCTTC.

This chain links TRBV5-1 with TRBJ1-2; unclear D gene. Trimming stripped 3 bases from V and 0 bases from J, with 6 bases between. This CDR3 comprises 13 residues. Germline assignment: CDR1 SGHRS and CDR2 YFSETQ. Here the CDR3 reads CASSYSTNYGYTF. The CDR3 coding sequence is TGCGCCAGCAGCTACAGTACTAACTATGGCTACACCTTC.

This chain links TRBV28 with TRBJ2-7, with D uncertain. Germline V gene sequence: CDR1 MDHEN, CDR2 SYDVKM. The CDR3 is 15 residues long. V lost 3 bases and J 2 bases, leaving 14 bases between the germline ends. CDR3 amino acids: CASSFLRRATYEQYF. In DNA, the CDR3 is TGTGCCAGCAGTTTCCTACGCCGGGCGACCTACGAGCAGTACTTC.

The genes are TRBV12-3 or TRBV12-4 and TRBJ1-2, with D perhaps TRBD1 (6 bases). Trimming left V 6 bases short and J 8 bases short, with 16 bases between. The length of the CDR3 is 13 residues. CDR3 nucleotides: TGTGCCAGCAGCCCCGGGCAGGGGCAAGGCTACACCTTC. Amino acids: CASSPGQGQGYTF.

This chain joins TRBV28 and TRBJ2-7; D might be TRBD2 (6 bases). Per the germline V gene, CDR1 is MDHEN and CDR2 is SYDVKM. The V and J ends lost 5 bases and 2 bases respectively, with 16 bases between them. The CDR3 has 15 residues. Written as DNA, the CDR3 is TGTGCCAGCAGTCCCGGGGGTACCGGGGCCTACGAGCAGTACGTC. This translates into CASSPGGTGAYEQYV.

The chain is built from TRBV29-1 and TRBJ1-2; D ambiguous. Per germline, CDR1 SQVTM and CDR2 ANQGSEA. Trimming took 7 bases from V and 8 from J, leaving 14 bases between them. The CDR3 contains 11 residues. In DNA form, the CDR3 reads TGCAGCGCTGACCCCGGGGAAGGCTACACCTTC. Translation: CSADPGEGYTF.

The V and J genes are TRBV5-1 and TRBJ2-5; D tentatively fits TRBD1 or TRBD2 (5 bases each). V was trimmed by 0 bases and J by 4 bases, leaving 16 bases between them. This CDR3 region has 16 residues. The germline CDR1 and CDR2 sequences are SGHRS and YFSETQ. The DNA of the CDR3 is TGCGCCAGCAGCTTGGCCTCGCAAACTGGGGGAGAGACCCAGTACTTC. As protein: CASSLASQTGGETQYF.

CDR3 nucleotides: TGTGCCAGCATTCGGGGCCCTCAGGCGACCCAGTACTTC. Translated: CASIRGPQATQYF. V gene TRBV6-5 combines with J gene TRBJ2-5, with D perhaps TRBD1 or TRBD2 (5 bases each). The V end was cut by 7 bases, the J end by 7 bases, with 16 bases between. This CDR3 has 13 amino acids. CDR1 and CDR2 from the germline V gene are MNHEY and SVGAGI.

This clone was observed a handful of times. The chain carries TRBV20-1 and TRBJ2-3; weak D call: TRBD2 (6 bases). V gave up 3 bases and J gave up 1 base, with 14 bases separating them. The germline CDR1 and CDR2 sequences are DFQATT and SNEGSKA (reference sequence). The CDR3 has 15 residues. In DNA form, the CDR3 reads TGCAGTGCTAGTATCCGGGAGATGGGCACAGATACGCAGTATTTT. This encodes CSASIREMGTDTQYF.

The V call is TRBV5-1, the J call TRBJ2-2, with 8 bases aligning to TRBD2. Looked up from germline, CDR1 is SGHRS and CDR2 is YFSETQ. V was clipped by 0 bases and J by 3 bases; unmatched bases: 1. The CDR3 runs 15 residues. The CDR3 loop reads CASSLAGGHTGELFF. CDR3 nucleotide sequence: TGCGCCAGCAGCTTGGCGGGAGGGCACACCGGGGAGCTGTTTTTT.

This clone was detected only once. The chain joins TRBV7-3 to TRBJ1-1; D call uncertain. Trimming stripped 2 bases from V and 0 bases from J, with 4 bases between. The CDR3 consists of 13 residues. The germline gives CDR1 SGHTA, CDR2 FQGTGA. CDR3: CASSLHLNTEAFF. As DNA, the CDR3 is TGTGCCAGCAGCTTACATTTGAACACTGAAGCTTTCTTT.

The CDR3 region is CASSLAGTATGNTIYF. The CDR3 region has the DNA TGTGCCAGCAGCTTAGCGGGGACAGCCACTGGAAACACCATATATTTT. J is TRBJ1-3 and V is TRBV11-2, with TRBD1 matching over 7 bases. Germline CDR1 is SGHAT and CDR2 is FQNNGV. The CDR3 totals 16 residues. V shed 1 base, J shed 2 bases, and the junction held 5 bases outside the gene matches.

This sequence joins TRBV2 and TRBJ1-1; D remains ambiguous. This CDR3 spans 13 amino acids. Germline V lookup: CDR1 SNHLY, CDR2 FYNNEI. Trimming stripped 1 base from V and 5 bases from J, with 8 bases between. CDR3 sequence: CASSEEGITEAFF. CDR3 DNA sequence: TGTGCCAGCAGTGAAGAAGGAATTACTGAAGCTTTCTTT. The whole variable domain, filled in from reference TRBV2 and TRBJ1-1, reads EPEVTQTPSHQVTQMGQEVILRCVPISNHLYFYWYRQILGQKVEFLVSFYNNEISEKSEIFDDQFSVERPDGSNFTLKIRSTKLEDSAMYFCASSEEGITEAFFGQGTRLTVV.

The chain links TRBV18 to TRBJ1-5; unclear D gene. Trimming left V 3 bases short and J 5 bases short, with 8 bases between. The CDR3 contains 13 residues. The germline CDR1 and CDR2 sequences are KGHSH and LQKENI. The CDR3 protein is CASSPGADQPQHF. CDR3 DNA sequence: TGTGCCAGCTCACCCGGAGCAGATCAGCCCCAGCATTTT.

This chain links TRBV27 with TRBJ2-3; 8 positions match TRBD2. From germline, CDR1 is MNHEY and CDR2 SMNVEV (reference sequence). V lost 6 bases to trimming and J lost 0 bases; unmatched junction nucleotides: 8. The CDR3 contains 16 residues. CDR3 amino acids: CASRVAGQASTDTQYF. The CDR3 DNA follows: TGTGCCAGCAGGGTAGCGGGGCAAGCTAGCACAGATACGCAGTATTTT.